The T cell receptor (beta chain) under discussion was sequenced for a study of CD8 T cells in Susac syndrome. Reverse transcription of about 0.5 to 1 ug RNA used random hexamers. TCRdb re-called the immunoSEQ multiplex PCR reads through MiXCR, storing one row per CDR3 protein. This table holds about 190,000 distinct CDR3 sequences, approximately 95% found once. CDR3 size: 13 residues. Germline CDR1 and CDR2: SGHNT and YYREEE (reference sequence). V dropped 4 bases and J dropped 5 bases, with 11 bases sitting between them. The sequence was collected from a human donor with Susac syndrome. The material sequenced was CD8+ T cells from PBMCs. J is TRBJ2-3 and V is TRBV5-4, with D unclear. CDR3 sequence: CASSPGDRDTQYF. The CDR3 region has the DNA TGTGCCAGCAGCCCAGGTGACCGAGATACGCAGTATTTT.